This T cell receptor (beta chain) was sequenced for a study of CD8+CD57+ T cells in acquired aplastic anemia (dated by TCRdb to 2017 to 2018). Regarding the research as a whole: On average, sorted CD4+ and CD8+ cells yielded around 3.4 ug of extracted DNA, with a range of about 0.19 to 30 ug. CD8+CD57+ expansion was defined as frequency above the mean frequency observed in healthy subjects. Results the study describes overall, beyond this receptor: No significant difference in CD8+ Simpson's diversity was found between patients and healthy controls (P=0.060). Although roughly 29 CD8+ CDR3 sequences were shared by patients and controls, these sequences appeared highly expressed in patients and within the immunodominant clones of patients.

Many counts were recorded for this clonotype. Its antigen remains unidentified. One base away there is no much larger clone; base qualities are not given. Profiling of TCR beta VDJ combinations and CDR3 sequences used genomic DNA as the template. TCR repertoire sequencing was run on an Illumina HiSeq 2000. The authors processed their data as follows. TRBV/TRBJ rearrangement plots, CDR3 size and DJ length profiles, and Simpson's diversity index were used to evaluate the repertoires. The most abundant DNA sequence in the deep sequencing data was taken as the immunodominant clone. CDR3 amino acid sequences were checked for sharing between subjects and were compared against published repertoires and the VDJdb database. The public sequencing data were trimmed at Q25 with fastp and processed into clonotypes with MiXCR by TCRdb, which kept only in-frame beta chains. All rows with the same CDR3 protein become a single entry with the most common DNA and genes. For this entry, the V and J calls and clone size follow TCRdb and not the study's own pipeline. Present in this sample are 150,000 to 200,000 distinct CDR3 sequences, around half of which were seen just once. The top ten hold 9.7% of the sample.

The CDR3 covers 12 residues, taking in both the cysteine and the phenylalanine. This entry keeps only the CDR3 DNA: 36 bases, framed from base 1. According to the germline V gene, CDR1 reads MNHNS and CDR2 reads SASEGT. V is reduced by 7 bases and J by 10 bases, leaving a spacing of 11 bases between them. Patients chosen for sequencing had shown expansion of CD8+CD57+ cells by flow cytometry. Every patient had severe acquired aplastic anemia, diagnosed using the International Study of Aplastic Anemia and Agranulocytosis and Camitta criteria. No patient had received any therapy when blood was sampled. The study deep-sequenced TCR repertoires of sorted CD4+ and CD8+ blood T cells from severe aplastic anemia patients and healthy subjects. Patients were enrolled in the USA under clinicaltrials.gov protocols 00001620, 01623167, 00001397, 00071045, 00081523 and 00961064. Ficoll-Paque density gradient centrifugation was used to isolate peripheral blood mononuclear cells. CD4+ and CD8+ T cells were sorted by FACS or magnetic beads before DNA extraction.

Sequences were obtained from sorted CD4+, CD8+, or CD8+CD57+ T cells (not recorded which) from PBMCs. The V and J segments used are TRBV6-1 and TRBJ1-6; the D segment could be TRBD1, given 5 matching bases. The receptor's source is a human donor with aplastic anemia. The CDR3 region reads CASIGRDSPLHF. The sequenced DNA is TGTGCCAGCATAGGCAGGGACTCACCCCTCCACTTT.